A selection of T cell receptor beta chains follows, all from one sample in a study of T cells after yellow fever vaccination. TCRdb fed the 5' RACE reads into MiXCR, producing one record per CDR3 protein. The sample has some 260,000 distinct CDR3 sequences, about 5.2% seen once. The sample consisted of CD4+ T cells sorted from PBMCs, taken on the day of the yellow fever booster vaccination. The receptors come from a man aged 18 to 30 who received the YFV17D yellow fever vaccine. Both conserved end residues are part of each CDR3. The D gene is left open where the match is weak.

J	V	D	CDR3
TRBJ1-5	TRBV5-1	-	CASSLFDGGNLQPQHF
TRBJ1-3	TRBV7-2	-	CASSLAVGAGGNTIYF
TRBJ2-7	TRBV6-2/TRBV6-3	-	CASWGDSYEQYF
TRBJ1-2	TRBV6-6	-	CASSSPGGPLYGYTF
TRBJ1-6	TRBV6-5	-	CASSYPRFGGTLHF
TRBJ1-1	TRBV7-2	-	CASSRQVSNTEAFF
TRBJ1-4	TRBV12-3/TRBV12-4	-	CASSPGRYNEKLFF
TRBJ2-3	TRBV7-2	-	CASSLGSAVTDTQYF
TRBJ2-3	TRBV2	-	CASRTDLLEADTQYF
TRBJ1-5	TRBV30	-	CAWGLGVASQPQHF
TRBJ2-1	TRBV7-3	-	CASSLISILRSSYNEQFF
TRBJ2-3	TRBV11-2	-	CASRYGGTDTQYF
TRBJ2-3	TRBV5-1	-	CASSLAGGGGLSDTQYF
TRBJ1-3	TRBV7-2	-	CASSLGGGNTIYF
TRBJ2-7	TRBV5-4	-	CASSSRTAPNEQYF
TRBJ2-2	TRBV6-5	-	CASSTTAANTGELFF
TRBJ2-5	TRBV6-6	TRBD1	CASSYEGQGGETQYF
TRBJ1-2	TRBV20-1	TRBD1	CSARDTWTGGPRNYGYTF
TRBJ2-1	TRBV27	-	CASIGPPFYF
TRBJ2-5	TRBV12-3/TRBV12-4	-	CASSLDPLAQYF
TRBJ2-3	TRBV4-2	-	CASSQDSGNRVDTQYF
TRBJ2-7	TRBV11-2	TRBD2	CASSFSSGTYEQYF
TRBJ1-1	TRBV2	TRBD1	CASRNRGAWTEAFF
TRBJ2-7	TRBV10-1	TRBD2	CANRSSSGPSYEQYF
TRBJ2-2	TRBV6-2/TRBV6-3	-	CASSYPLNTAGELFF
TRBJ1-1	TRBV15	-	CATSRGGAGKAEAFF
TRBJ1-5	TRBV5-5	TRBD1	CASSPADRLDNQPQHF
TRBJ2-2	TRBV3-1	-	CASSLNTGSNTGELFF
TRBJ2-3	TRBV11-2	TRBD1	CASYLQGFAQYF
TRBJ1-1	TRBV12-3/TRBV12-4	-	CASSFWVNTEAFF
TRBJ2-7	TRBV4-1	-	CASSLHEAGEYEQYF
TRBJ2-5	TRBV20-1	-	CSARGGGVETQYF
TRBJ1-1	TRBV12-3/TRBV12-4	-	CASSYDWGEAFF
TRBJ2-3	TRBV5-1	TRBD2	CASSEHGGGDTDTQYF
TRBJ2-1	TRBV11-2	-	CASSLRVSYNEQFF
TRBJ2-1	TRBV7-2	-	CASSLARTGNEVF
TRBJ2-7	TRBV4-2	-	CASSLERQQYF
TRBJ1-2	TRBV4-3	-	CASSQDPGYGYTF
TRBJ2-3	TRBV7-2	-	CASSPGQSTDTQYF
TRBJ1-5	TRBV20-1	TRBD1	CSAGEGRTGRNQPQHF
TRBJ1-5	TRBV7-2	-	CASSLRRTLNQPQHF
TRBJ1-2	TRBV4-2	TRBD1	CASSYQMQGGDGYTF
TRBJ1-1	TRBV5-6	-	CASRVRDAATEAFF
TRBJ2-3	TRBV5-1	-	CASSLEQAPPDTQYF
TRBJ1-4	TRBV5-1	-	CASSSTDSGEKLFF
TRBJ2-3	TRBV20-1	TRBD2	CSASGLAGGTDTQYF
TRBJ1-2	TRBV3-1	-	CASSQDWGSPTNGYTF
TRBJ2-3	TRBV6-2/TRBV6-3	TRBD1	CASSYRRDRGTDTQYF
TRBJ2-7	TRBV20-1	-	CSARDRDPEQYF
TRBJ2-7	TRBV5-1	-	CASSLPRGGSSYEQYF
TRBJ1-2	TRBV20-1	-	CSARDRRQGEIYGYTF
TRBJ2-7	TRBV10-3	-	CAISEPQLGGYEQYF
TRBJ1-6	TRBV20-1	-	CSASNRRAYNSPLHF
TRBJ1-3	TRBV20-1	-	CSAPTSPALEGNTIYF
TRBJ1-5	TRBV2	TRBD1	CASSRDSVNQPQHF
TRBJ2-1	TRBV11-3	-	CASSLEARYNEQFF
TRBJ2-5	TRBV7-2	-	CASSSQRELLDF
TRBJ1-2	TRBV7-8	-	CASSLQGTDYGYTF
TRBJ2-1	TRBV18	TRBD2	CASSPGTSGFMEFF
TRBJ2-4	TRBV2	-	CASSRTGPRYF